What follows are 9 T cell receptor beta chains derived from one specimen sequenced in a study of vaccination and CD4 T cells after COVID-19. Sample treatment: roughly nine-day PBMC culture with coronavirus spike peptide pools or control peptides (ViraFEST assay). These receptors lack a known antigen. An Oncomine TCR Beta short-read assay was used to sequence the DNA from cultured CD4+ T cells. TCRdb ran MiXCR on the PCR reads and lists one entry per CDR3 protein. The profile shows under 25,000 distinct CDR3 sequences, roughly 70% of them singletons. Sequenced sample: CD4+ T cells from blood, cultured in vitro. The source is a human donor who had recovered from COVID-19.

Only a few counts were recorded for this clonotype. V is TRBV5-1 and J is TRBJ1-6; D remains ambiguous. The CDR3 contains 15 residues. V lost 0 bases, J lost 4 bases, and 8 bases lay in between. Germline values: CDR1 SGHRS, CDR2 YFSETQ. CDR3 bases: TGCGCCAGCAGCTTGGTAGCCGGATATAATTCACCCCTCCACTTT. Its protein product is CASSLVAGYNSPLHF.

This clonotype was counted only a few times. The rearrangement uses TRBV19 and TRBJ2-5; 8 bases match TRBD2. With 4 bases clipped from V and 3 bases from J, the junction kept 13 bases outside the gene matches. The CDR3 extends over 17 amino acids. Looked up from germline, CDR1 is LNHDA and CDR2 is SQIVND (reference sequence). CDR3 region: CASSKTLPGLEKETQYF. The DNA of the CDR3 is TGTGCCAGTAGTAAAACTCTTCCGGGACTAGAGAAAGAGACCCAGTACTTC.

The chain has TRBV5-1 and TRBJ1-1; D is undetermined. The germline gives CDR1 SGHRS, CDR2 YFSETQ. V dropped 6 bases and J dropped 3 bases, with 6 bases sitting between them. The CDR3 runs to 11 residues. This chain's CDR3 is CASNQDTEAFF. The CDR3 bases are TGCGCCAGCAACCAAGACACTGAAGCTTTCTTT.

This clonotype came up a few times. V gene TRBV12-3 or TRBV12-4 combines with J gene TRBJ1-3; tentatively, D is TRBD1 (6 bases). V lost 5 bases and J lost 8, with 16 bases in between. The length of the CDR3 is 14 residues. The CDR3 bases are TGTGCCAGCAGTCGAACGCAGGGGTGGTACACCATATATTTT. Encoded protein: CASSRTQGWYTIYF.

The CDR3 is CASSQLKGARVENIQYF. CDR3 nucleotides: TGCGCCAGCAGCCAACTTAAGGGGGCGCGTGTCGAAAACATTCAGTACTTC. V is TRBV4-1 and J is TRBJ2-4; 7 bases align to TRBD1. The CDR3 consists of 17 residues. J was trimmed by 5 bases and V by 2 bases; bases with no gene match: 12. Germline V gene lookup returns CDR1 MGHRA and CDR2 YSYEKL.

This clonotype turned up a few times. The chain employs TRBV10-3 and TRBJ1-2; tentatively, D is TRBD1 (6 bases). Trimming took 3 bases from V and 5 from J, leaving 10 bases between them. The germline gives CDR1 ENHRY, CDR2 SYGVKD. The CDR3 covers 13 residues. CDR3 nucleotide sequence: TGTGCCATCAGTGAAGACAGGAAATATGGCTACACCTTC. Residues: CAISEDRKYGYTF.

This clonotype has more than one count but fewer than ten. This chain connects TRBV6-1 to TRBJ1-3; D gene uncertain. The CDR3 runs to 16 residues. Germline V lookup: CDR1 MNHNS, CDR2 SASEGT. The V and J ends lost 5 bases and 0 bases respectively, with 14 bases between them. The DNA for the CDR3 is TGTGCCAGCAGTAGAGGAACACCCGTCTCTGGAAACACCATATATTTT. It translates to CASSRGTPVSGNTIYF.

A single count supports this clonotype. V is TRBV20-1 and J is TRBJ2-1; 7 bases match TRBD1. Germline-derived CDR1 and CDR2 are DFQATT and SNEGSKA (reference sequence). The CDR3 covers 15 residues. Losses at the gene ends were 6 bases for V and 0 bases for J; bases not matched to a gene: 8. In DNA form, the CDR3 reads TGCAGTGCATTCACCGGGACAGTCTCCTACAATGAGCAGTTCTTC. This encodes CSAFTGTVSYNEQFF.

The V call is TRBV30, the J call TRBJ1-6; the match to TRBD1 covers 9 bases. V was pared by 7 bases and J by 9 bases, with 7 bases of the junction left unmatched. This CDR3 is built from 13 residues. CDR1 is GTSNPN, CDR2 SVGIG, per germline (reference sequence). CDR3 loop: CASRDRVVSPLHF. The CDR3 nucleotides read TGTGCCTCCCGGGACAGGGTTGTTTCACCCCTCCACTTT.